This entry concerns a single TCR beta chain. Its antigen is currently unknown. This entry comes from a study of cytomegalovirus exposure and HLA in healthy donors. About the research overall: The use of the same platform for the approximately 110 validation repertoires and the approximately 670 first-cohort repertoires was reported by a later analysis.

Clones were sequenced by immunoSEQ multiplex PCR, and TCRdb holds only the in-frame ones, with some missing. The sample holds around 140,000 clones; about 87% are singletons and the top ten take approximately 8.7%. The validation cohort, a group of 120 subjects, included the donors and was separate from the roughly 620-subject first cohort. General observations from the study: Subsequent analysis showed first-cohort TCR clusters tending to co-occur in 120 validation repertoires. Despite most TCR sequences being rare, some public TCRs occurred in many donors.

The CDR3 length is 14 residues. CDR1 is SQVTM and CDR2 is ANQGSEA in the germline V gene. Deletions cut 0 bases from V and 0 bases from J, with 9 bases between. The sequencing input was PBMCs. This rearrangement joins TRBV29-1 to TRBJ2-7; TRBD1 is a possible D gene (6 bases). The receptor was isolated from a man aged 18 to 30 in good health and CMV-seropositive. The CDR3 protein is CSVEEKGHSYEQYF. The CDR3 bases are TGCAGCGTTGAAGAGAAGGGACACTCCTACGAGCAGTACTTC.